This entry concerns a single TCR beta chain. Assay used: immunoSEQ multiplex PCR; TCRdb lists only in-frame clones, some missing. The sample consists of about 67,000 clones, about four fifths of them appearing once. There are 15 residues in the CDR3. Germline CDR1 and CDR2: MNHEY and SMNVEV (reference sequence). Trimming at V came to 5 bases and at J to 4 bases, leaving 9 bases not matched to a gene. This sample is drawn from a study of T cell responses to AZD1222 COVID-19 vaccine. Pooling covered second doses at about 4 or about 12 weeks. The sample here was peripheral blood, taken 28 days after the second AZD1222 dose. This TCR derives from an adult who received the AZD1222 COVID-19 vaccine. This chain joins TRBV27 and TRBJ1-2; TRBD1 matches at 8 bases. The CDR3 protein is CASSLQGELGYGYTF. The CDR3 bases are TGTGCCAGCAGTCTACAGGGGGAGCTTGGCTATGGCTACACCTTC.